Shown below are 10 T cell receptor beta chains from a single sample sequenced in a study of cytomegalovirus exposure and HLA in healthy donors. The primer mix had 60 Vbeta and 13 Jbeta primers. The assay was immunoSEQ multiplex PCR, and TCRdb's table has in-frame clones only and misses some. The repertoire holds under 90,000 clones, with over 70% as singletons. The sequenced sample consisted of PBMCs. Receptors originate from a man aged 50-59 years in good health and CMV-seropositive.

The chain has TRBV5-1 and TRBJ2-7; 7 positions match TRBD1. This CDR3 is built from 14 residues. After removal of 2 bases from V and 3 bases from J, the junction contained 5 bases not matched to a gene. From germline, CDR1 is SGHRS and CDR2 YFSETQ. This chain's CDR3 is CASSLRDSYYEQYF. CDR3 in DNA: TGCGCCAGCAGCTTAAGGGACAGCTACTACGAGCAGTACTTC.

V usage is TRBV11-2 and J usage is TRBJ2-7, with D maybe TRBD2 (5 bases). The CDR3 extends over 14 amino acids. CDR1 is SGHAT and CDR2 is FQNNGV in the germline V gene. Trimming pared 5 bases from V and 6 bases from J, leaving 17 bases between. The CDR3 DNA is TGTGCCAGCAGCCTGGCAACTAGAGATTCCGAGCAGTACTTC. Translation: CASSLATRDSEQYF.

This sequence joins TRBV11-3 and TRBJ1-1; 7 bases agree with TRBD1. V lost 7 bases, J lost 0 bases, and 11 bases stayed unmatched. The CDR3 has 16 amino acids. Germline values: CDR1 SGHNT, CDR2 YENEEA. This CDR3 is CASITGVGGLNTEAFF. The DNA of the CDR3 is TGTGCCAGCATCACAGGGGTGGGGGGATTGAACACTGAAGCTTTCTTT.

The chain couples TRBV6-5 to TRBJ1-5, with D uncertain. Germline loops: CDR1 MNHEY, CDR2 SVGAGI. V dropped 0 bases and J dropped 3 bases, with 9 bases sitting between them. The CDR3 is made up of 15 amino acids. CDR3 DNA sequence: TGTGCCAGCAGTTACTCGAACCAGAACAATCAGCCCCAGCATTTT. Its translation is CASSYSNQNNQPQHF.

Here the CDR3 DNA reads TGCGCCAGCAGTCAAAACGCGGGACAGGGGCTAAATGAGCAGTTCTTC. Its translation is CASSQNAGQGLNEQFF. The genes are TRBV5-1 and TRBJ2-1, with 10 nucleotides matching TRBD1. After removal of 5 bases from V and 7 bases from J, the junction contained 12 bases not matched to a gene. In germline, CDR1 is SGHRS, CDR2 YFSETQ. The CDR3 is made up of 16 amino acids.

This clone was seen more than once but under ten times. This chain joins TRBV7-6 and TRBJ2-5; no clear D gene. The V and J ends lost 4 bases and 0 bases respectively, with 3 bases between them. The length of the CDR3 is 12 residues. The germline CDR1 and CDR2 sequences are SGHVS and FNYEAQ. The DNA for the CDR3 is TGTGCCAGCAGCTCGTACCAAGAGACCCAGTACTTC. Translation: CASSSYQETQYF.

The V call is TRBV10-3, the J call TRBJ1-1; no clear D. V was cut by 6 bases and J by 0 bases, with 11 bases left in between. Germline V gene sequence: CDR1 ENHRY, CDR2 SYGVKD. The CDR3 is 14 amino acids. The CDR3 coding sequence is TGTGCCATCAGCCCCGGCGGAGTGAACACTGAAGCTTTCTTT. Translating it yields CAISPGGVNTEAFF.

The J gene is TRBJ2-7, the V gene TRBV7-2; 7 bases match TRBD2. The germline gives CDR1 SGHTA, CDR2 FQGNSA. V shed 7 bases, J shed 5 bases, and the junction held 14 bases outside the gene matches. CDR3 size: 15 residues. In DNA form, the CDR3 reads TGTGCCAGCATCGCCCTTGCTAGCGGCGCCCACGAGCAGTACTTC. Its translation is CASIALASGAHEQYF.

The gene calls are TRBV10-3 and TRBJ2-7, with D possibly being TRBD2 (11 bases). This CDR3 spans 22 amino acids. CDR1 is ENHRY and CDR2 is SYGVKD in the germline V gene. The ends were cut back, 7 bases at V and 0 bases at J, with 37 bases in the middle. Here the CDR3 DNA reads TGTGCCATCAAAACCGGGACAGGGGCGCAACGGCTAGCGGGAGGAAACTCCTACGAGCAGTACTTC. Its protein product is CAIKTGTGAQRLAGGNSYEQYF.

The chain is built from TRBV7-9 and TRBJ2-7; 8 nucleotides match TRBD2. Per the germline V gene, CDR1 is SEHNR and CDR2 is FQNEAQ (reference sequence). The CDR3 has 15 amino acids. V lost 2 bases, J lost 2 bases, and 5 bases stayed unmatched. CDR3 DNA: TGTGCCAGCAGCTTACTATCGGGAGGGCCCTACGAGCAGTACTTC. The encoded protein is CASSLLSGGPYEQYF. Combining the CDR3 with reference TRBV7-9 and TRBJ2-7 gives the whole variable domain DTGVSQNPRHKITKRGQNVTFRCDPISEHNRLYWYRQTLGQGPEFLTYFQNEAQLEKSRLLSDRFSAERPKGSFSTLEIQRTEQGDSAMYLCASSLLSGGPYEQYFGPGTRLTVT.